This T cell receptor beta chain originates from a study of breast tumors, draining lymph nodes, adjacent tissues. Study-wide findings and caveats: Most tumor T cells seemingly derive from lymph node, then expand in tumor. That most tumor T cells come from lymph nodes remained unproven. Compared with lymph nodes, tumors were less diverse; compared with nontumor tissue, more. Tumor and nontumor repertoires were significantly more similar in luminal-like than in basal-like breast cancer.

Axillary draining lymph nodes of breast cancer patients supplied the node samples. With regard to this clonotype: The target antigen is unknown.

TCRdb reprocessed the multiplex PCR reads with MiXCR, giving one entry per CDR3 protein. The sample shows about 300,000 distinct CDR3 sequences, 30% to 35% of them seen only once. The CDR3 consists of 14 residues. The germline CDR1 and CDR2 sequences are MNHNS and SASEGT. V lost 4 bases and J lost 9, with 16 bases in between. Specimen: axillary lymph node tissue. This TCR was sampled from a female donor with breast cancer. Some clones in this sample may be carry-over from other donors' samples. The V call is TRBV6-1, the J call TRBJ2-1; D is possibly TRBD2 (5 bases). DNA of the CDR3: TGTGCCAGCAGTGTGGAGGCTAGTTCGGCTGAGCAGTTCTTC. Amino acids: CASSVEASSAEQFF.